These T cell receptor beta chains were read from a single sample in a study of blood T cell repertoires in COVID-19. Using immunoSEQ multiplex PCR, the repertoire was profiled, and TCRdb retains in-frame clones only, with some absent. The data show 250,000 or so clones, around nine tenths seen once. Sequencing was carried out using peripheral blood. The source of these receptors is an older woman with active or convalescent COVID-19. Each CDR3 is given with its conserved first and last residue. D genes are given only for firm matches. A row's size may be missing; if present it is once, few, many or a size class.

D: TRBD1
V: TRBV9
J: TRBJ1-1
size: NA
CDR3: CASSRTGGDTEAFF
DNA: TGTGCCAGCAGTAGGACAGGGGGCGACACTGAAGCTTTCTTT

D: NA
V: TRBV4-1
J: TRBJ1-2
size: once
CDR3: CASSQNEGGYGYTF
DNA: TGCGCCAGCAGCCAAAATGAGGGCGGCTATGGCTACACCTTC

D: NA
V: TRBV5-1
J: TRBJ1-1
size: once
CDR3: CASRRAMNTEAFF
DNA: TGCGCCAGCAGGAGGGCGATGAACACTGAAGCTTTCTTT

D: TRBD2
V: TRBV7-2
J: TRBJ2-5
size: NA
CDR3: CASSPALAGGVETQYF
DNA: TGTGCCAGCAGCCCCGCACTAGCGGGGGGAGTAGAGACCCAGTACTTC

D: TRBD2
V: TRBV4-3
J: TRBJ2-1
size: NA
CDR3: CASSLGLAGGLNEQFF
DNA: TGCGCCAGCAGCCTTGGGCTAGCGGGGGGGTTGAATGAGCAGTTCTTC

D: NA
V: TRBV14
J: TRBJ1-2
size: NA
CDR3: CASSPLTSYGYTF
DNA: TGTGCCAGCAGCCCTTTAACGAGCTATGGCTACACCTTC

D: TRBD1
V: TRBV7-8
J: TRBJ2-3
size: NA
CDR3: CASSLAGTGVTDTQYF
DNA: TGTGCCAGCAGCTTAGCGGGGACAGGGGTCACAGATACGCAGTATTTT

D: TRBD1
V: TRBV7-9
J: TRBJ1-4
size: NA
CDR3: CASSLRGQPNEKLFF
DNA: TGTGCCAGCAGCTTAAGGGGACAGCCTAATGAAAAACTGTTTTTT

D: TRBD1
V: TRBV18
J: TRBJ1-2
size: NA
CDR3: CASSPVGQAEDYGYTF
DNA: TGTGCCAGCTCACCGGTAGGACAGGCGGAGGACTATGGCTACACCTTC

D: TRBD1
V: TRBV6-5
J: TRBJ1-5
size: NA
CDR3: CASRGGQGYEQPQHF
DNA: TGTGCCAGCAGGGGGGGACAGGGCTATGAGCAGCCCCAGCATTTT

D: NA
V: TRBV4-1
J: TRBJ1-1
size: NA
CDR3: CASSRQEGLNTEAFF
DNA: TGCGCCAGCAGCCGTCAGGAGGGCCTGAACACTGAAGCTTTCTTT

D: NA
V: TRBV7-2
J: TRBJ2-7
size: NA
CDR3: CASSLLRTHEQYF
DNA: TGTGCCAGCAGCCTCCTAAGGACTCACGAGCAGTACTTC

D: NA
V: TRBV20-1
J: TRBJ2-1
size: NA
CDR3: CSARAVGVLFF
DNA: TGCAGTGCTAGAGCGGTCGGGGTCCTCTTCTTC

D: NA
V: TRBV3-1/TRBV3-2
J: TRBJ2-1
size: NA
CDR3: CASSTNRNYNEQFF
DNA: TGTGCCAGCAGCACCAACAGAAATTACAATGAGCAGTTCTTC

D: TRBD1
V: TRBV27
J: TRBJ1-1
size: NA
CDR3: CATKGARETEAFF
DNA: TGTGCCACAAAGGGGGCTAGGGAGACTGAAGCTTTCTTT